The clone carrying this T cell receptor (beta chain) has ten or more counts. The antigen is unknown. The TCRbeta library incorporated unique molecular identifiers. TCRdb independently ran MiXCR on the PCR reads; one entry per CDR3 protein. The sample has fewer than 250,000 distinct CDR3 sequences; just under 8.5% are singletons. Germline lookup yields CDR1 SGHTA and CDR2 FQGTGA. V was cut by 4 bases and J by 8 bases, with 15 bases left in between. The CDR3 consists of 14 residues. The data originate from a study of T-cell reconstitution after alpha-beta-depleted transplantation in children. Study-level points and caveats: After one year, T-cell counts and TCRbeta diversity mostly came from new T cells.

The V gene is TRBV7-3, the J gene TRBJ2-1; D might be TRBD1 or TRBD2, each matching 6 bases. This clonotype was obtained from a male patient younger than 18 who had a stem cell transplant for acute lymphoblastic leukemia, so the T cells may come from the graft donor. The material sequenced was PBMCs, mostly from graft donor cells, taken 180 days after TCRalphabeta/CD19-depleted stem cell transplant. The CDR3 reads CASSSQGRIDEQFF. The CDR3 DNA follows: TGTGCCAGCAGCTCGCAGGGGAGGATCGATGAGCAGTTCTTC.